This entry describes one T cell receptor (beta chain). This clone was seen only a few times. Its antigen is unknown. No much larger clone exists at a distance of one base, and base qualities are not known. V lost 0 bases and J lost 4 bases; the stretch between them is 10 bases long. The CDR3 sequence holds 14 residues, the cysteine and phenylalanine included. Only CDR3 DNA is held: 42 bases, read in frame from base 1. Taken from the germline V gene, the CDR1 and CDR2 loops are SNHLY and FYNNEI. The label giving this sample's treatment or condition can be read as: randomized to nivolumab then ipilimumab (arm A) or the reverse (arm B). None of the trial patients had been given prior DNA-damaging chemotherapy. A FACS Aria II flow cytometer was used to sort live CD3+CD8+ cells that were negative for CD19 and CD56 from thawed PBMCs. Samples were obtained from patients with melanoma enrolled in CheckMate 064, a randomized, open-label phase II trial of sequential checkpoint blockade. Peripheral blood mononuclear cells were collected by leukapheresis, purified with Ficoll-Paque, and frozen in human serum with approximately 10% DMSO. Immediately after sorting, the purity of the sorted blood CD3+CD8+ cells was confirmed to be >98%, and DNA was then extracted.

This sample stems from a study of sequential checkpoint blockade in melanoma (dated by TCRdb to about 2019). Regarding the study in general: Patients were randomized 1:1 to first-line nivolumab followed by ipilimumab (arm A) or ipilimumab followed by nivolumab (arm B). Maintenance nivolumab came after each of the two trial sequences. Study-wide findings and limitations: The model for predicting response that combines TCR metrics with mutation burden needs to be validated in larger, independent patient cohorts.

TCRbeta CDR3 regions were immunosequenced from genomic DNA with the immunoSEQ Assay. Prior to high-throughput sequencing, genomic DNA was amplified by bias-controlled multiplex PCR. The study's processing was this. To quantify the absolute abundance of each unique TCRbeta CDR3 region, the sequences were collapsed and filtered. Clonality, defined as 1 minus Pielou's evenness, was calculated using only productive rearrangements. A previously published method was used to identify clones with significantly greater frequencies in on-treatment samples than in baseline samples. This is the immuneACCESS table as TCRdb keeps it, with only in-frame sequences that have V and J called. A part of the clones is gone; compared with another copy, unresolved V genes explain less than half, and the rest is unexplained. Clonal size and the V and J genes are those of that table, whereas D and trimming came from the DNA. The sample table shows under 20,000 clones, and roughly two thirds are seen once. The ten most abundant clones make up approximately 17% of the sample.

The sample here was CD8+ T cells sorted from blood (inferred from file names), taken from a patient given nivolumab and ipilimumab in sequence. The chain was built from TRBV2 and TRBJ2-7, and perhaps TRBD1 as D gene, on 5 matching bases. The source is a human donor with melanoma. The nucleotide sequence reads TGTGCCAGCAGTGAAGCCCTTGCAGGGTACGAGCAGTACTTC. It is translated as CASSEALAGYEQYF.